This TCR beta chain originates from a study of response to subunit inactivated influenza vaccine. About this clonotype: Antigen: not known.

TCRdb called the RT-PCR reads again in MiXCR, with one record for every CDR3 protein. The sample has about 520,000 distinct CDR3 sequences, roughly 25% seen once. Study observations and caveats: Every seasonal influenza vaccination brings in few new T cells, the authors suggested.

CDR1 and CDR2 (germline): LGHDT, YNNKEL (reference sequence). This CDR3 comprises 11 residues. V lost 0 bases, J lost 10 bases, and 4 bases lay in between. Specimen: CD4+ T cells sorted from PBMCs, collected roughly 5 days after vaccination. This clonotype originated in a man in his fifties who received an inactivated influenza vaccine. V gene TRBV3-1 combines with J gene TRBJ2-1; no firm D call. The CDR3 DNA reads TGTGCCAGCAGCCAAGAGTGGGAGCAGTTCTTC. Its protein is CASSQEWEQFF.